This T cell receptor beta chain was recovered during a study of regulatory T cells in long-lasting Graves disease. The germline V gene has CDR1 KGHSH and CDR2 LQKENI. The CDR3 spans 16 residues. After removal of 4 bases from V and 7 bases from J, the junction contained 11 bases not matched to a gene. Sequencing libraries for TCR beta were prepared with iRepertoire HTBI primers and Arm-PCR of CDR3 regions. A single record per CDR3 protein comes from TCRdb applying MiXCR to the multiplex PCR reads. Of under 350,000 distinct CDR3 sequences listed, 22% are singletons. The sample holds a few counts of this clonotype. Time point in this sample: persistent/refractory GD, antithyroid drugs over 5 years with positive TRAb. Extracted RNA from PBMCs served as the source of the TCR library.

The sequence came from a female donor with Graves disease. The chain joins TRBV18 to TRBJ1-1; 11 bases match TRBD1. This sample comprised peripheral blood mononuclear cells (PBMCs), obtained when the disease was refractory, from a patient treated with antithyroid drugs. CDR3 sequence reads: CASSRGTGGSPLEAFF. CDR3 sequence (DNA): TGTGCCAGCTCACGCGGGACAGGGGGGAGCCCCCTTGAAGCTTTCTTT.